This T cell receptor beta chain was recovered during a study of cytomegalovirus exposure and HLA in healthy donors. The wider study: HLA-typed donors were the source of 83 million or so unique TCRs held in an early data release. General study points: Because they were indistinguishable, some V segments, including TRBV6-2 and TRBV6-3, were excluded.

Per germline, CDR1 MGHRA and CDR2 YSYEKL. This CDR3 contains 14 residues. J was trimmed by 6 bases and V by 7 bases; bases with no gene match: 11. 13 Jbeta primers and 60 Vbeta primers were used for the PCR. This table comes from immunoSEQ multiplex PCR, and its TCRdb copy is limited to in-frame clones, with some not included. In total, the table holds over 30,000 clones. Unrecorded immune exposure was likely among donors, who were nominally healthy when sampled. Regarding this clone: The target antigen is unknown.

This receptor was obtained from a man aged 35-49 years in good health and CMV-seronegative. V usage is TRBV4-1 and J usage is TRBJ1-1; 7 bases are shared with TRBD1. The sample consisted of PBMCs. The CDR3 loop reads CASTATGKFSEAFF. CDR3 DNA sequence: TGCGCCAGCACCGCGACAGGGAAATTCTCTGAAGCTTTCTTT.